This passage covers 12 T cell receptor beta chains from one sample sequenced in a study of T cell responses to AZD1222 COVID-19 vaccine. The repertoire was sequenced with immunoSEQ multiplex PCR; TCRdb's copy has only in-frame clones and lacks some. Here the sample spans about 190,000 clones, 75% to 90% being singletons. The sequencing used peripheral blood, collected on day 0 of MenACWY control vaccination. The receptor source for this set is an adult in good health.

The V gene is TRBV18, the J gene TRBJ2-7; D is unclear. The germline gives CDR1 KGHSH, CDR2 LQKENI. The CDR3 covers 12 residues. V was cut by 6 bases and J by 0 bases, with 6 bases left in between. CDR3 nucleotides: TGTGCCAGCTCCCAAAACTCCTACGAGCAGTACTTC. The encoded protein is CASSQNSYEQYF.

This chain connects TRBV5-1 to TRBJ2-1, with TRBD2 as a possible D gene (5 bases). Trimming took 4 bases from V and 4 from J, leaving 12 bases between them. The germline gives CDR1 SGHRS, CDR2 YFSETQ. The length of the CDR3 is 14 residues. The CDR3 region has the DNA TGCGCCAGCAGCCAACCGGGAACTTACAATGAGCAGTTCTTC. This translates into CASSQPGTYNEQFF.

The chain joins TRBV19 to TRBJ2-5; a weak D match, TRBD1 (6 bases). This CDR3 is built from 14 residues. Germline CDR1 reads LNHDA; CDR2 reads SQIVND (reference sequence). Between the trimmed V and J ends, which lost 1 base and 13 bases, there was a span of 19 bases. CDR3 nucleotide sequence: TGTGCCAGTAGTATAGCTCTAGACAGGACCGAATCGTACTTC. This gives the protein CASSIALDRTESYF.

The chain combines TRBV5-1 with TRBJ1-2; 7 bases match TRBD1. CDR1 is SGHRS and CDR2 is YFSETQ in the germline V gene. The ends lost 3 bases at V and 8 bases at J; junction bases unmatched: 7. This CDR3 region has 13 residues. CDR3 sequence (DNA): TGCGCCAGCAGCTCACAGGGGCTCGGGGGCTACACCTTC. This codes for CASSSQGLGGYTF.

V usage is TRBV1 and J usage is TRBJ2-7; the table's D gene call, TRBD2, was not cross checked with the DNA. TRBV1 constitutes a pseudogene. This CDR3 is 18 amino acids long. CDR3 in DNA: TGCACCAGCAGCCTAGGGACTAGCGGGGGCCCTAATTTCTACGAGCAGTACTTC. Its protein is CTSSLGTSGGPNFYEQYF.

This clone was seen a single time. V usage is TRBV4-3 and J usage is TRBJ1-4; 7 nucleotides match TRBD1. Per the germline V gene, CDR1 is LGHNA and CDR2 is YSLEER. With V trimmed by 1 base and J by 0 bases, 8 bases remained unmatched. The CDR3 runs 18 residues. The CDR3 DNA is TGCGCCAGCAGCCAAGGACCCACAGGGGTGACAACTAATGAAAAACTGTTTTTT. This translates into CASSQGPTGVTTNEKLFF.

This chain links TRBV28 with TRBJ1-2; 7 bases map to TRBD1. Germline loops: CDR1 MDHEN, CDR2 SYDVKM. The V and J ends lost 6 bases and 3 bases, in that order; junction bases with no gene match: 13. This CDR3 contains 16 residues. CDR3 in DNA: TGTGCCAGCAGCACCGGACAGGCCACACTTGACTATGGCTACACCTTC. Protein sequence: CASSTGQATLDYGYTF.

This sequence joins TRBV6-5 and TRBJ1-1; D call uncertain. The CDR3 is 15 amino acids. V lost 6 bases to trimming and J lost 7 bases, with 21 bases between them. The V gene's germline CDR1 is MNHEY and CDR2 SVGAGI. CDR3 nucleotide sequence: TGTGCCAGCAGGATAGAATTGGCTGGGAAAGATGAAGCTTTCTTT. Its protein product is CASRIELAGKDEAFF.

The gene calls are TRBV11-2 and TRBJ2-7; 7 bases are a match to TRBD1. V shed 5 bases, J shed 5 bases, and the junction held 9 bases outside the gene matches. The CDR3 contains 14 residues. Germline V gene data show CDR1 as SGHAT and CDR2 as FQNNGV. CDR3: CASSALVTGNEQYF. The CDR3 coding sequence is TGTGCCAGCAGCGCCCTCGTGACAGGGAACGAGCAGTACTTC.

This chain connects TRBV28 to TRBJ2-7, with D perhaps matching TRBD1 or TRBD2 (6 bases each). V was clipped by 6 bases and J by 7 bases, with 16 bases between them. The CDR3 extends over 13 amino acids. The germline gives CDR1 MDHEN, CDR2 SYDVKM. CDR3 nucleotide sequence: TGTGCCAGCAGCAAAGGGGGGCAGAGGGAGCAGTACTTC. Protein: CASSKGGQREQYF.

This chain uses TRBV29-1 with TRBJ1-1; maybe TRBD1 (6 bases). In germline, CDR1 is SQVTM, CDR2 ANQGSEA. V was clipped by 4 bases and J by 6 bases, with 18 bases between them. The CDR3 length is 14 residues. CDR3 sequence (DNA): TGCAGCGTTGGGGGAAGGCAGGGGAGGTCTGAAGCTTTCTTT. It encodes CSVGGRQGRSEAFF.

The genes are TRBV7-2 and TRBJ2-5; no clear D gene. CDR1 SGHTA and CDR2 FQGNSA come from the germline V gene. The CDR3 has 14 residues. The V end lost 4 bases, the J end lost 5 bases, and 14 bases lay between the germline ends. CDR3 coding DNA: TGTGCCAGCAGCTCCCAAGCAGCGCGGGAGACCCAGTACTTC. Translated: CASSSQAARETQYF.